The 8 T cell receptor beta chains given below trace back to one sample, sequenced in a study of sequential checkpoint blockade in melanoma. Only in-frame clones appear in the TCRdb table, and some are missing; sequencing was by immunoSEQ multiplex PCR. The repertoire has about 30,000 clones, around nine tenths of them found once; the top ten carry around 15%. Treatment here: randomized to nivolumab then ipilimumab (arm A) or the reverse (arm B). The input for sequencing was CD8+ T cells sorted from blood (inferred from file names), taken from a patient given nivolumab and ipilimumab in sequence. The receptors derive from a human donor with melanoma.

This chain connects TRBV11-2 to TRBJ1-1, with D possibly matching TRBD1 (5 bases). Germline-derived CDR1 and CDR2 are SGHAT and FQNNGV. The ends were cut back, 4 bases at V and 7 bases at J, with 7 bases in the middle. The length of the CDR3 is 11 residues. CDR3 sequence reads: CASSSQGEAFF. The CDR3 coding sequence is TGTGCCAGCAGCTCCCAGGGTGAAGCTTTCTTT.

The CDR3 protein is CSVVGSGRKQETQYF. The CDR3 DNA reads as TGCAGCGTTGTGGGTAGCGGGAGGAAACAAGAGACCCAGTACTTC. This chain connects TRBV29-1 to TRBJ2-5; TRBD2 agrees at 10 bases. The germline gives CDR1 SQVTM, CDR2 ANQGSEA. CDR3 length: 15 residues. The ends lost 4 bases at V and 2 bases at J; junction bases unmatched: 7.

The CDR3 sequence: CARTGITGELFF. The DNA for the CDR3 is TGTGCCAGGACGGGAATCACCGGGGAGCTGTTTTTT. V usage is TRBV7-9 and J usage is TRBJ2-2; D is possibly TRBD2 (5 bases). In germline, CDR1 is SEHNR, CDR2 FQNEAQ (reference sequence). V dropped 9 bases and J dropped 4 bases, with 9 bases sitting between them. The CDR3 spans 12 residues. Filled out from reference TRBV7-9 and TRBJ2-2, the complete variable domain reads DTGVSQNPRHKITKRGQNVTFRCDPISEHNRLYWYRQTLGQGPEFLTYFQNEAQLEKSRLLSDRFSAERPKGSFSTLEIQRTEQGDSAMYLCARTGITGELFFGEGSRLTVL.

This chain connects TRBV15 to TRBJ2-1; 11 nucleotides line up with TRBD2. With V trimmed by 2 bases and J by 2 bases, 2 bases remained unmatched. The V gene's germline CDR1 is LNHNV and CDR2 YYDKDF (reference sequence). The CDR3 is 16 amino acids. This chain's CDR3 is CATSRLLAGAYNEQFF. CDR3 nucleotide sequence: TGTGCCACCAGCAGACTACTAGCGGGGGCCTACAATGAGCAGTTCTTC. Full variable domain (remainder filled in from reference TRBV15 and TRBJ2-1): DAMVIQNPRYQVTQFGKPVTLSCSQTLNHNVMYWYQQKSSQAPKLLFHYYDKDFNNEADTPDNFQSRRPNTSFCFLDIRSPGLGDTAMYLCATSRLLAGAYNEQFFGPGTRLTVL.

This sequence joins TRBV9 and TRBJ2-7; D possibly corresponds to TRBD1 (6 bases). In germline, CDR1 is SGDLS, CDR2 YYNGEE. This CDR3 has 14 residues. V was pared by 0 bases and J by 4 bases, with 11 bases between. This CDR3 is CASSVGGRPYEQYF. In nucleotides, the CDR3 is TGTGCCAGCAGCGTAGGGGGGCGCCCTTACGAGCAGTACTTC.

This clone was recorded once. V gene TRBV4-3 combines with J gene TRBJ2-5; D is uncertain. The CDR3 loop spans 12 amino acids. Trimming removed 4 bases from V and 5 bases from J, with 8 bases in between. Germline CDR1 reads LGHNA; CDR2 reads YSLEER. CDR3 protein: CASSPPFETQYF. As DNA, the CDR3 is TGCGCCAGCAGCCCTCCTTTTGAGACCCAGTACTTC.

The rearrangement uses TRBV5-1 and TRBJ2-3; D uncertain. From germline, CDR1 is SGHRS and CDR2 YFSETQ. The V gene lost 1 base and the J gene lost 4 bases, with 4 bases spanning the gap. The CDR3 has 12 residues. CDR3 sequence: CASSLFADTQYF. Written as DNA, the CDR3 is TGCGCCAGCAGCTTGTTCGCAGATACGCAGTATTTT.

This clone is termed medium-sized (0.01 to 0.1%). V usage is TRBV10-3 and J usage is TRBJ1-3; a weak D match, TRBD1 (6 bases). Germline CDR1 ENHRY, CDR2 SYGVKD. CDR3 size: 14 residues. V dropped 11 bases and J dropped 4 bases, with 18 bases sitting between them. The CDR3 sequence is CASRGGAGGNTIYF. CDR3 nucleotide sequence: TGTGCCTCCAGAGGGGGGGCAGGCGGAAACACCATATATTTT.